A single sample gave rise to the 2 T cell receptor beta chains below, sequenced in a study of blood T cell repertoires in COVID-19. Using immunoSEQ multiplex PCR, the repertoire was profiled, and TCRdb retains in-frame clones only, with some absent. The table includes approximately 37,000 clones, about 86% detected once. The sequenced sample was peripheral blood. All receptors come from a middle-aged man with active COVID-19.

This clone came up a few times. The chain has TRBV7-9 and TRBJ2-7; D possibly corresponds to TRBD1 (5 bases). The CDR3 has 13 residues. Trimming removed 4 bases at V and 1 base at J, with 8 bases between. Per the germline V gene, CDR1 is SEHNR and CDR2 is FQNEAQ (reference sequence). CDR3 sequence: CASSSGFSYEQYF. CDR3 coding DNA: TGTGCCAGCAGCTCAGGGTTTTCCTACGAGCAGTACTTC.

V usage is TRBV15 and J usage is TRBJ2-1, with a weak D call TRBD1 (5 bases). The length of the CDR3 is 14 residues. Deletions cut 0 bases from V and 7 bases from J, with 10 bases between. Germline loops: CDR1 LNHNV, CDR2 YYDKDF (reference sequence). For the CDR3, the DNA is TGTGCCACCAGCAGAGACCCAGGGCGGAATGAGCAGTTCTTC. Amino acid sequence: CATSRDPGRNEQFF. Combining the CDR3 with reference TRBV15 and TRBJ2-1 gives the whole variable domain DAMVIQNPRYQVTQFGKPVTLSCSQTLNHNVMYWYQQKSSQAPKLLFHYYDKDFNNEADTPDNFQSRRPNTSFCFLDIRSPGLGDTAMYLCATSRDPGRNEQFFGPGTRLTVL.